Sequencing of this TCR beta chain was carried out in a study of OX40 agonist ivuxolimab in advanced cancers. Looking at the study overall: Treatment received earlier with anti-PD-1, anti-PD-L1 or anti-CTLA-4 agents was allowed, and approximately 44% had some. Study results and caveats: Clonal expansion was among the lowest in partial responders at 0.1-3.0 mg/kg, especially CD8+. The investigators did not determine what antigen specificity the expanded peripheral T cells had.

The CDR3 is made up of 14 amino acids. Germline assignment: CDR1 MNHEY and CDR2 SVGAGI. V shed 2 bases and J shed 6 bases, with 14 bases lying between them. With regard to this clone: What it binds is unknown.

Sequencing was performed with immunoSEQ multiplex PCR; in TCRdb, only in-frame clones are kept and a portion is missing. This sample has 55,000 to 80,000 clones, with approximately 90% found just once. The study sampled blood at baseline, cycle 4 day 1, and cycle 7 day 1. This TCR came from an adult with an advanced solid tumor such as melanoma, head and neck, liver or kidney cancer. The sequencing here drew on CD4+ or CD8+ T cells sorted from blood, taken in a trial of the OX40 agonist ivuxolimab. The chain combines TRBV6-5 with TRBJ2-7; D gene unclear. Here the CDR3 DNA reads TGTGCCAGCAGTTACGATTTAGAAGGTGGCGAGCAGTACTTC. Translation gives CASSYDLEGGEQYF.